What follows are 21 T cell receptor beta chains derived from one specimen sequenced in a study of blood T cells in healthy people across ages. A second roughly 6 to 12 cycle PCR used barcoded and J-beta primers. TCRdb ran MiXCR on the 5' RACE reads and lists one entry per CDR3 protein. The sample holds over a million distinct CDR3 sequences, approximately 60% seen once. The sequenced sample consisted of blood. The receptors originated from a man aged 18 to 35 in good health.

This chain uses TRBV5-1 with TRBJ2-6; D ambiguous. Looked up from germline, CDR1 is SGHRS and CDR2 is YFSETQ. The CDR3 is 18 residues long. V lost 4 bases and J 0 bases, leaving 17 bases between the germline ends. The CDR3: CASSRENSLCSGANVLTF. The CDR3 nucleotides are TGCGCCAGCAGCCGCGAAAACAGCCTTTGCTCTGGGGCCAACGTCCTGACTTTC.

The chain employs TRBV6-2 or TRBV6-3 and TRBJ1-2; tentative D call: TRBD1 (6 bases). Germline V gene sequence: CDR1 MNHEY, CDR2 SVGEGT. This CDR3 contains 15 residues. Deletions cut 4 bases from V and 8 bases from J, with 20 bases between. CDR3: CASSSLGDTIGGYTF. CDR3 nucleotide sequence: TGTGCCAGCAGTTCACTTGGGGACACCATTGGCGGCTACACCTTC.

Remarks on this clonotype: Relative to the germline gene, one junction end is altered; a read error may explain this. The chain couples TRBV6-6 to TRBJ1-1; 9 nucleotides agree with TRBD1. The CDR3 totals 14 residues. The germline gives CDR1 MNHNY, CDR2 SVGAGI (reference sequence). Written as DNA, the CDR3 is TGTGCCAGCAGTTACCGACAGGGGGGAACTGATGCTTTCTTT. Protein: CASSYRQGGTDAFF.

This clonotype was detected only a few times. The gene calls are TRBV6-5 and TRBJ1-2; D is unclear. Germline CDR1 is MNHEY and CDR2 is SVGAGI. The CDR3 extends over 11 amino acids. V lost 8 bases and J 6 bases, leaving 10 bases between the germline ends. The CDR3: CASGGGNGYTF. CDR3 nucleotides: TGTGCCAGCGGCGGAGGGAATGGCTACACCTTC.

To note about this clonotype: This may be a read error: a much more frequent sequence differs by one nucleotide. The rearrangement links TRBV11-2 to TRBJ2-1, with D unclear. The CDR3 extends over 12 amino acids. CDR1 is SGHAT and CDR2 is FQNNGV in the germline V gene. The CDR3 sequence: CASSRVYNGQFF. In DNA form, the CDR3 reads TGTGCCAGCAGCCGGGTCTACAATGGGCAGTTCTTC.

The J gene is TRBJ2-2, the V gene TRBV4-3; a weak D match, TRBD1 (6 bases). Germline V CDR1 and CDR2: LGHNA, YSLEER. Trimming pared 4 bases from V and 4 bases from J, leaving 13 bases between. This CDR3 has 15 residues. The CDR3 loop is CASSLKRGGTGELFF. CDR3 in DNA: TGCGCCAGCAGCCTTAAAAGAGGGGGCACCGGGGAGCTGTTTTTT.

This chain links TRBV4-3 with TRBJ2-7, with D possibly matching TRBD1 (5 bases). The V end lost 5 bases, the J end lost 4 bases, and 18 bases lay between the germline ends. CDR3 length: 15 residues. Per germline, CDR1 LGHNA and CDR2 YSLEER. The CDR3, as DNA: TGCGCCAGCAGCACAAACCCCGAGGCAGGGTACGAGCAGTACTTC. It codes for CASSTNPEAGYEQYF.

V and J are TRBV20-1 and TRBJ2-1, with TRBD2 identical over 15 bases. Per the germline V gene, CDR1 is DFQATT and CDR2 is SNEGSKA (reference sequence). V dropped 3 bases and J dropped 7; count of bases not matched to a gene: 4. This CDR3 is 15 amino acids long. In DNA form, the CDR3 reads TGCAGTGCTAGGGGGACTAGCGGGAGGCGAAATGAGCAGTTCTTC. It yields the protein CSARGTSGRRNEQFF.

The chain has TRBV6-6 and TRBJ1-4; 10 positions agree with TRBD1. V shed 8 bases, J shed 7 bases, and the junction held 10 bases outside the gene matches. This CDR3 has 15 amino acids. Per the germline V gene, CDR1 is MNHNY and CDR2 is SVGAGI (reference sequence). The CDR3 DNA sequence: TGTGCCAGCCTTTACCCGGGACAGGGGAGTGAAAAACTGTTTTTT. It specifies CASLYPGQGSEKLFF.

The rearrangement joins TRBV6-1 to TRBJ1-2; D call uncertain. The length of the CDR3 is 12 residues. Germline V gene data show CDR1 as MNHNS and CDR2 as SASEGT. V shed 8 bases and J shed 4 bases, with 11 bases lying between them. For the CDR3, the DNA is TGTGCCAGCTGGGAGGACCCCTATGGCTACACCTTC. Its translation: CASWEDPYGYTF.

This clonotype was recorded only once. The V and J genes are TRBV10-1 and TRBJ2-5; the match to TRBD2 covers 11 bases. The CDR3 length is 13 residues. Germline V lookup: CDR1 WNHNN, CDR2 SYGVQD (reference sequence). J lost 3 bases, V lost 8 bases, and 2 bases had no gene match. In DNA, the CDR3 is TGCGCCAGCTGGGGACTAGCGGAAGAGACCCAGTACTTC. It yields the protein CASWGLAEETQYF.

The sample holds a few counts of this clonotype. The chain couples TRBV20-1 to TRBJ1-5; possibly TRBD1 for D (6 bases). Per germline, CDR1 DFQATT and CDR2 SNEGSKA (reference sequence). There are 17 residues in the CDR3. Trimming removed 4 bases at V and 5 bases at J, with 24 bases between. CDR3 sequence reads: CSATRNSFSGGYQPQHF. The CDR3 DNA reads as TGCAGTGCTACCCGGAACAGTTTCTCCGGGGGCTATCAGCCCCAGCATTTT.

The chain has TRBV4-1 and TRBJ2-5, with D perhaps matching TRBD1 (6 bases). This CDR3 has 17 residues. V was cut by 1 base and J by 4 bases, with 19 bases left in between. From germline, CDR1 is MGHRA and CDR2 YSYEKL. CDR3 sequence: CASSQVPGIAGAETQYF. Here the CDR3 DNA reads TGCGCCAGCAGCCAAGTCCCTGGGATAGCAGGGGCAGAGACCCAGTACTTC.

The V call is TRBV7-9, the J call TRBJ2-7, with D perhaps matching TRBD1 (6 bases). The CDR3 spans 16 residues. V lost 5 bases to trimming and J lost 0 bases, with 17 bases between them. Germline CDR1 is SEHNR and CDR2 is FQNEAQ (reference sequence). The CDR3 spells CASSPPDGTSSYEQYF. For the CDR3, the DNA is TGTGCCAGCAGCCCCCCGGACGGGACAAGCTCCTACGAGCAGTACTTC. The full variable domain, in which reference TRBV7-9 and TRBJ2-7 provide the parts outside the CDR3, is DTGVSQNPRHKITKRGQNVTFRCDPISEHNRLYWYRQTLGQGPEFLTYFQNEAQLEKSRLLSDRFSAERPKGSFSTLEIQRTEQGDSAMYLCASSPPDGTSSYEQYFGPGTRLTVT.

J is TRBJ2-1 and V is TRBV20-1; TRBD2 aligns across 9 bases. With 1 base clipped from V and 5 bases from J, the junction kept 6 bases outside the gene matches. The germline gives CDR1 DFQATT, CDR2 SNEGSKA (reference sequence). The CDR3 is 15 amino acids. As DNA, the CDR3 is TGCAGTGCTAGAGCCCTAGCGGGAAAGAACAATGAGCAGTTCTTC. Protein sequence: CSARALAGKNNEQFF.

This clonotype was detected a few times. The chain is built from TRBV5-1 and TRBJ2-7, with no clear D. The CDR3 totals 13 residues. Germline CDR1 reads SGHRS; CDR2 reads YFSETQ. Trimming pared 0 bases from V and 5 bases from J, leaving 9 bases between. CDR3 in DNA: TGCGCCAGCAGCTTGGGGTCCTACGACGAGCAGTACTTC. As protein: CASSLGSYDEQYF.

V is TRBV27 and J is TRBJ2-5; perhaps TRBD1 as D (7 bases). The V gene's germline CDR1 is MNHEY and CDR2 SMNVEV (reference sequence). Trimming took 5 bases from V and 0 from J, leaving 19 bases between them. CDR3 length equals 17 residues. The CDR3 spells CASSPMEGAPYQETQYF. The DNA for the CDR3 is TGTGCCAGCAGTCCCATGGAGGGGGCCCCGTACCAAGAGACCCAGTACTTC.

The CDR3 loop reads CSARSRDYNEQFF. The DNA of the CDR3 is TGCAGTGCTAGAAGCCGGGACTACAATGAGCAGTTCTTC. The rearrangement uses TRBV20-1 and TRBJ2-1; tentatively, D is TRBD2 (5 bases). V was cut by 2 bases and J by 3 bases, with 8 bases left in between. This CDR3 is 13 amino acids long. Germline lookup yields CDR1 DFQATT and CDR2 SNEGSKA (reference sequence).

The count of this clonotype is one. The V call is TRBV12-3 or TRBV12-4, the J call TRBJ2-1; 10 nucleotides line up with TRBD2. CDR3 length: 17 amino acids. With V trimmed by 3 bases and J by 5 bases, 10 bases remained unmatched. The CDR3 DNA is TGTGCCAGCAGTTTTAATATCCGACTAGCGGGCGACAATGAGCAGTTCTTC. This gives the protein CASSFNIRLAGDNEQFF.

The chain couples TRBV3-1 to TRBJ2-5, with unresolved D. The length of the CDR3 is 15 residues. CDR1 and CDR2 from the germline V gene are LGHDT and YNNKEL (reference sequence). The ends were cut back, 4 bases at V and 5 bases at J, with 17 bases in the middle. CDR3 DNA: TGTGCCAGCAGCCCCTATCTTGATGTCGGGGAGACCCAGTACTTC. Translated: CASSPYLDVGETQYF.

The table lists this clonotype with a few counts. Here the CDR3 DNA reads TGCGCCAGCAGCCAATCACAGGGAAGGGGCACTGAAGCTTTCTTT. It encodes CASSQSQGRGTEAFF. This chain links TRBV4-1 with TRBJ1-1; possible D gene TRBD1, 6 bases. The ends were cut back, 2 bases at V and 4 bases at J, with 14 bases in the middle. CDR3 length: 15 residues. Germline CDR1 MGHRA, CDR2 YSYEKL.